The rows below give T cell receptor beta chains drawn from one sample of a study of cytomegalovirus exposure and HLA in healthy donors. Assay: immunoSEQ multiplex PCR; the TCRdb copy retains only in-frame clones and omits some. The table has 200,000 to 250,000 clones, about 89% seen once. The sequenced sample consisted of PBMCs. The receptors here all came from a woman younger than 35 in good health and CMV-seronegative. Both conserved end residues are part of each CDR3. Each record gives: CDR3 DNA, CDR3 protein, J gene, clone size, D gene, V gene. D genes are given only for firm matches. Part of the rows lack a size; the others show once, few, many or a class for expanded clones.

CDR3 DNA: TGTGCCATCAGTGTCGGCGGGAGGCGGCCCGAGCAGTACTTC
CDR3 protein: CAISVGGRRPEQYF
J gene: TRBJ2-7
clone size: .
D gene: TRBD2
V gene: TRBV10-3

CDR3 DNA: TGTGCCAGCAGCCGCCGGACTAGCGGGGTCTACGAGCAGTACTTC
CDR3 protein: CASSRRTSGVYEQYF
J gene: TRBJ2-7
clone size: .
D gene: TRBD2
V gene: TRBV5-6

CDR3 DNA: TGTGCCAGCAGCGACAAGGCACAGGATAATTCACCCCTCCACTTT
CDR3 protein: CASSDKAQDNSPLHF
J gene: TRBJ1-6
clone size: .
D gene: .
V gene: TRBV7-9

CDR3 DNA: TGCGCCAGCAGCCCAAGCCAGGGGGGTAGCAATCAGCCCCAGCATTTT
CDR3 protein: CASSPSQGGSNQPQHF
J gene: TRBJ1-5
clone size: .
D gene: TRBD1
V gene: TRBV4-3

CDR3 DNA: TGTGCCAGCAGCTTGGACAAACCCGTCTTTTTCTCCTACAATGAGCAGTTCTTC
CDR3 protein: CASSLDKPVFFSYNEQFF
J gene: TRBJ2-1
clone size: .
D gene: .
V gene: TRBV5-4

CDR3 DNA: TGTGCCAGCAAGAGGGCGCTAGCCAAAAACATTCAGTACTTC
CDR3 protein: CASKRALAKNIQYF
J gene: TRBJ2-4
clone size: .
D gene: .
V gene: TRBV2

CDR3 DNA: TGTGCCAGCAGGACCGGGACAGGGGGAACAAAGAGCCGTGAAACCCAGTACTTC
CDR3 protein: CASRTGTGGTKSRETQYF
J gene: TRBJ2-5
clone size: .
D gene: TRBD1
V gene: TRBV27

CDR3 DNA: TGTGCCAGCAGCCAAATAGCGGGGCTGGACGAGCAGTACTTC
CDR3 protein: CASSQIAGLDEQYF
J gene: TRBJ2-7
clone size: .
D gene: TRBD2
V gene: TRBV7-9

CDR3 DNA: TGTGCCAGCAGCTTAAGCCGGGGAGAGTCCTACGAGCAGTACTTC
CDR3 protein: CASSLSRGESYEQYF
J gene: TRBJ2-7
clone size: .
D gene: .
V gene: TRBV7-3

CDR3 DNA: TGTGCCACCCTAGAGGTCCCGGGGGCCAAAAACATTCAGTACTTC
CDR3 protein: CATLEVPGAKNIQYF
J gene: TRBJ2-4
clone size: .
D gene: .
V gene: TRBV10-3

CDR3 DNA: TGTGCCAGCTCCCCCTTAGGAGGTGTTGGCACTGAAGCTTTCTTT
CDR3 protein: CASSPLGGVGTEAFF
J gene: TRBJ1-1
clone size: .
D gene: .
V gene: TRBV7-2

CDR3 DNA: TGTGCCAGCAGACTCAAGCTAACCACAGATACGCAGTATTTT
CDR3 protein: CASRLKLTTDTQYF
J gene: TRBJ2-3
clone size: .
D gene: .
V gene: TRBV2

CDR3 DNA: TGTGCCACCAGCCTTGAAGAGGGTTCACCCCTCCACTTT
CDR3 protein: CATSLEEGSPLHF
J gene: TRBJ1-6
clone size: .
D gene: .
V gene: TRBV15

CDR3 DNA: TGTGCCAGCAGCTTCCCGGGAGACCTACCCTTAGACAATGAGCAGTTCTTC
CDR3 protein: CASSFPGDLPLDNEQFF
J gene: TRBJ2-1
clone size: .
D gene: .
V gene: TRBV7-3

CDR3 DNA: TGCGCCAGCAGCGGGGGACCCGCCGCGGATACGCAGTATTTT
CDR3 protein: CASSGGPAADTQYF
J gene: TRBJ2-3
clone size: .
D gene: .
V gene: TRBV10-1

CDR3 DNA: TGTGCCAGCTCACAAACCGGGACAGGGGTCGACGGCTACACCTTC
CDR3 protein: CASSQTGTGVDGYTF
J gene: TRBJ1-2
clone size: .
D gene: TRBD1
V gene: TRBV18

CDR3 DNA: TGCAGCGTTAGGAGGCGGCTCTCTGGAAACACCATATATTTT
CDR3 protein: CSVRRRLSGNTIYF
J gene: TRBJ1-3
clone size: .
D gene: .
V gene: TRBV29-1

CDR3 DNA: TGTGCCAGCAGACCAGGACAGTGGAACACTGAAGCTTTCTTT
CDR3 protein: CASRPGQWNTEAFF
J gene: TRBJ1-1
clone size: .
D gene: .
V gene: TRBV6-5

CDR3 DNA: TGTGCCAGCTCACCGATCGGCGGTGGGGAGACCCAGTACTTC
CDR3 protein: CASSPIGGGETQYF
J gene: TRBJ2-5
clone size: .
D gene: .
V gene: TRBV18

CDR3 DNA: TGTGCCAGCAGCCCAGACATGGCCAGCGGTATCGCTACAGATACGCAGTATTTT
CDR3 protein: CASSPDMASGIATDTQYF
J gene: TRBJ2-3
clone size: .
D gene: .
V gene: TRBV7-8

CDR3 DNA: TGTGCCAGCAAGGGGTGGTGGGCAACTAATGAAAAACTGTTTTTT
CDR3 protein: CASKGWWATNEKLFF
J gene: TRBJ1-4
clone size: .
D gene: .
V gene: TRBV2

CDR3 DNA: TGCGCCAGCAGCCAAGGGACACGTTCTGGAAACACCATATATTTT
CDR3 protein: CASSQGTRSGNTIYF
J gene: TRBJ1-3
clone size: .
D gene: .
V gene: TRBV4-1

CDR3 DNA: TGTGCCAGCAGCCGGGACAGGGGGCTTTCATGGGATGGCTACACCTTC
CDR3 protein: CASSRDRGLSWDGYTF
J gene: TRBJ1-2
clone size: .
D gene: TRBD1
V gene: TRBV7-9

CDR3 DNA: TGTGCCAGCAGCCTTGAGCCCGGTTCTGGCTACACCTTC
CDR3 protein: CASSLEPGSGYTF
J gene: TRBJ1-2
clone size: .
D gene: .
V gene: TRBV7-2

CDR3 DNA: TGTGCCGTCCGGGTCGATTCCTACGAGCAGTACTTC
CDR3 protein: CAVRVDSYEQYF
J gene: TRBJ2-7
clone size: .
D gene: .
V gene: TRBV10-3

CDR3 DNA: TGTGCCAGCAGTTTTGCTGGGACAGGGGGCTACGAGCAGTACTTC
CDR3 protein: CASSFAGTGGYEQYF
J gene: TRBJ2-7
clone size: .
D gene: TRBD1
V gene: TRBV28

CDR3 DNA: TGTGCCAGCAGCCTACTTGATACGCAGTATTTT
CDR3 protein: CASSLLDTQYF
J gene: TRBJ2-3
clone size: .
D gene: .
V gene: TRBV7-9

CDR3 DNA: TGTGCCAGCTCACCGGCGATAGCCTCTGGGGCCAACGTCCTGACTTTC
CDR3 protein: CASSPAIASGANVLTF
J gene: TRBJ2-6
clone size: .
D gene: .
V gene: TRBV18

CDR3 DNA: TGTGCCAGTAGTAATTGGGACACTATCAACTATGGCTACACCTTC
CDR3 protein: CASSNWDTINYGYTF
J gene: TRBJ1-2
clone size: .
D gene: .
V gene: TRBV19

CDR3 DNA: TGTGCCAGCAGTGGATGGAGGCGGACAGGGCAGACGGGCAATCAGCCCCAGCATTTT
CDR3 protein: CASSGWRRTGQTGNQPQHF
J gene: TRBJ1-5
clone size: .
D gene: TRBD1
V gene: TRBV6-1

CDR3 DNA: TGTGCCAGCTCAACCCGACAGGGAAGTGGGGCCAACGTCCTGACTTTC
CDR3 protein: CASSTRQGSGANVLTF
J gene: TRBJ2-6
clone size: .
D gene: TRBD1
V gene: TRBV18

CDR3 DNA: TGTGCCAGCTCACCGCGGGGGAGCGCTGGAAACACCATATATTTT
CDR3 protein: CASSPRGSAGNTIYF
J gene: TRBJ1-3
clone size: .
D gene: .
V gene: TRBV18

CDR3 DNA: TGTGCCTGGAGTGTCTTTGCGGGAGCTTACAATGAGCAGTTCTTC
CDR3 protein: CAWSVFAGAYNEQFF
J gene: TRBJ2-1
clone size: .
D gene: TRBD2
V gene: TRBV30

CDR3 DNA: TGTGCCAGCAGCCAGGCGGCCGGGACAAGCTACGAGCAGTACTTC
CDR3 protein: CASSQAAGTSYEQYF
J gene: TRBJ2-7
clone size: .
D gene: .
V gene: TRBV4-2

CDR3 DNA: TGTGCCACCAGCAGAGTAATTCGGGGTACTAATGAAAAACTGTTTTTT
CDR3 protein: CATSRVIRGTNEKLFF
J gene: TRBJ1-4
clone size: .
D gene: .
V gene: TRBV15

CDR3 DNA: TGTGCCAGTAGTCCAGGGGGGAACTATGGCTACACCTTC
CDR3 protein: CASSPGGNYGYTF
J gene: TRBJ1-2
clone size: .
D gene: TRBD1
V gene: TRBV19

CDR3 DNA: TGCGCCAGCAGCCAAGATCGGGACAGGAACCCTAAGGGTGAAGCTTTCTTT
CDR3 protein: CASSQDRDRNPKGEAFF
J gene: TRBJ1-1
clone size: .
D gene: TRBD1
V gene: TRBV4-3

CDR3 DNA: TGCGCCAGCAGCCAAGGAAGCGGGGCCCTAGATACGCAGTATTTT
CDR3 protein: CASSQGSGALDTQYF
J gene: TRBJ2-3
clone size: few
D gene: TRBD2
V gene: TRBV4-3

CDR3 DNA: TGTGCCAGTAGTTGGGGGCAGTTCTATGGCTACACCTTC
CDR3 protein: CASSWGQFYGYTF
J gene: TRBJ1-2
clone size: few
D gene: .
V gene: TRBV19

CDR3 DNA: TGTGCCAGCAGTGATCCGACAGGGACGAGGAGGAACACCATATATTTT
CDR3 protein: CASSDPTGTRRNTIYF
J gene: TRBJ1-3
clone size: .
D gene: TRBD1
V gene: TRBV11-3

CDR3 DNA: TGTGCCAGCAGCCTGGGGGGGCTGGGAACTGAAGCTTTCTTT
CDR3 protein: CASSLGGLGTEAFF
J gene: TRBJ1-1
clone size: .
D gene: .
V gene: TRBV7-9

CDR3 DNA: TGTGCCAGCAGCGTGGACAGATTGACTGAAGCTTTCTTT
CDR3 protein: CASSVDRLTEAFF
J gene: TRBJ1-1
clone size: once
D gene: .
V gene: TRBV9

CDR3 DNA: TGTGCCAGCAGCAGCACCAGCTGGACAGCCTACAATGAGCAGTTCTTC
CDR3 protein: CASSSTSWTAYNEQFF
J gene: TRBJ2-1
clone size: .
D gene: .
V gene: TRBV7-8

CDR3 DNA: TGTGCCAGCAGCTTACGAACCTCGACTAAGGGTGAAAAACTGTTTTTT
CDR3 protein: CASSLRTSTKGEKLFF
J gene: TRBJ1-4
clone size: .
D gene: .
V gene: TRBV7-9

CDR3 DNA: TGTGCCAGCAGTGTTTTGGAGGGGACGGATACGCAGTATTTT
CDR3 protein: CASSVLEGTDTQYF
J gene: TRBJ2-3
clone size: few
D gene: .
V gene: TRBV25-1